This T cell receptor (beta chain) was profiled in a study of CD8+ T cells in alopecia areata. Trimming cost V 2 bases and J 6 bases, with 14 bases left between them. The CDR3 loop spans 14 amino acids. Germline values: CDR1 SGHRS, CDR2 YFSETQ. Sample treatment: oral pan-JAK inhibitor, 5-10 mg twice daily. The researchers isolated CD4+ and CD8+ T cells from PBMCs by sorting. After isolation, RNA underwent reverse transcription to generate cDNA as the sequencing template. Assay: immunoSEQ multiplex PCR; the TCRdb copy retains only in-frame clones and omits some. The profile covers around 180,000 clones, with approximately 67% appearing a single time and approximately 1.3% taken by the ten largest.

The sample in question was CD4+ T cells sorted from blood, obtained around week 49, from a patient treated with tofacitinib. The sequence derives from a human donor with alopecia areata. The rearrangement uses TRBV5-1 and TRBJ1-2; D not certain. This CDR3 reads CASSFGRGKDGYTF. CDR3 nucleotide sequence: TGCGCCAGCAGCTTCGGTAGAGGGAAAGATGGCTACACCTTC. The variable domain in full, with the rest retrieved from reference TRBV5-1 and TRBJ1-2, is KAGVTQTPRYLIKTRGQQVTLSCSPISGHRSVSWYQQTPGQGLQFLFEYFSETQRNKGNFPGRFSGRQFSNSRSEMNVSTLELGDSALYLCASSFGRGKDGYTFGSGTRLTVV.